This TCR beta chain originates from a study of shared clonotypes between healthy human individuals. Study-wide context: Each donor's CD8 memory used one plate, CD8 naive two, each CD4 subset three. Points from the study as a whole: Clonotype sharing across a few donors was observed for around 5% of naive CD4 clonotypes. Non-shared clonotypes were found to have lower generation probabilities than the clonotypes that were shared by all four of the sorted-subset donors.

In the case of this clone: No antigen is known for it.

CDR3 length: 12 residues. In germline, CDR1 is MDHEN, CDR2 SYDVKM. V was pared by 6 bases and J by 13 bases, with 16 bases between. Method: immunoSEQ multiplex PCR; TCRdb's copy keeps in-frame clones and lacks some. In the table there are millions of clones, more than 85% of which are singletons. Each of the donors was a healthy adult who was HIV-negative and had not had a recent acute infection or vaccination. Sequencing input: naive CD4+ T cells from PBMCs. The subset was: CD45RA+ positively selected. The sequence was obtained from a man aged 18 to 29 in good health. Some clones in this sample may be carry-over from other donors' samples. The V gene is TRBV28, the J gene TRBJ2-1; D gene uncertain. CDR3 residues: CASSFPATIQFF. The CDR3 nucleotides read TGTGCCAGCAGCTTCCCGGCCACTATCCAGTTCTTC.